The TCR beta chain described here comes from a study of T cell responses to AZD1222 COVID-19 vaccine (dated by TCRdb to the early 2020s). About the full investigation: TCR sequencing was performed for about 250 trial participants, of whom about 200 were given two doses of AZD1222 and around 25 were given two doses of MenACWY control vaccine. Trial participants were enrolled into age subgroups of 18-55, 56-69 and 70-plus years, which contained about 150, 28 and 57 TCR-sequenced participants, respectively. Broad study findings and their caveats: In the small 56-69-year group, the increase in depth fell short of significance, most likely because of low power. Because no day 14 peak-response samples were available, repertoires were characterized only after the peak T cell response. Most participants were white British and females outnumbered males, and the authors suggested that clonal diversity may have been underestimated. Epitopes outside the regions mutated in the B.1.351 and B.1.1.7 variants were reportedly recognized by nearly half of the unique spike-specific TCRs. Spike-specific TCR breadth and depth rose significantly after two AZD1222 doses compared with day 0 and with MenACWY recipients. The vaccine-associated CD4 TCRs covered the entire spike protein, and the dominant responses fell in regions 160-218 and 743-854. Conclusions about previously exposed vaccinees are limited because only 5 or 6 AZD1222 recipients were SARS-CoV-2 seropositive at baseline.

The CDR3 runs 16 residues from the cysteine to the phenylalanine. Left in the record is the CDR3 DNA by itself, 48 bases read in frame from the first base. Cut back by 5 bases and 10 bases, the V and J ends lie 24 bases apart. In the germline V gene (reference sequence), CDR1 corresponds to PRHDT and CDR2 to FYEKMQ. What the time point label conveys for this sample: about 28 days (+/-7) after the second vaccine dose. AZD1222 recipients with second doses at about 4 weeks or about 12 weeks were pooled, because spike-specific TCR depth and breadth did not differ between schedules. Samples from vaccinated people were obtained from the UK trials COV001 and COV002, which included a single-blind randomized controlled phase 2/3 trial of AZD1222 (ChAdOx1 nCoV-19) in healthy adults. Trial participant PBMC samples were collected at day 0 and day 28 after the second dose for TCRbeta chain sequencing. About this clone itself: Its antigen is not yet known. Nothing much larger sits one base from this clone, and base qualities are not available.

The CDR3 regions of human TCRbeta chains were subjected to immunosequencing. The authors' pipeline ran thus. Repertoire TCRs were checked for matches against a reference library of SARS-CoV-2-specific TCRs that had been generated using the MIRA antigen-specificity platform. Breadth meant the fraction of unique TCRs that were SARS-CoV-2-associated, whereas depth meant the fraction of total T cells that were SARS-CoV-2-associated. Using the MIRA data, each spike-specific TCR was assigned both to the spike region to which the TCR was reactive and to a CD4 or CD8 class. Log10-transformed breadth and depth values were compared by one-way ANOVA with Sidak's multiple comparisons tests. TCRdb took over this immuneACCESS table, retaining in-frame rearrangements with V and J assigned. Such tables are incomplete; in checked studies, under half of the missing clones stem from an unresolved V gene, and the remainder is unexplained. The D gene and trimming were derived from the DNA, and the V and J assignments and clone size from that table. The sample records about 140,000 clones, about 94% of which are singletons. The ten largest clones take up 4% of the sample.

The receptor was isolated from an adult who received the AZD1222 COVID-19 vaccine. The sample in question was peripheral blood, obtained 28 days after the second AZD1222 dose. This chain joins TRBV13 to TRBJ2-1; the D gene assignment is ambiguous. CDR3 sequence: CASSLRKLGHDLEQFF. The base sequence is TGTGCCAGCAGCCTTAGAAAACTTGGTCATGATCTCGAGCAGTTCTTC.